The clone carrying this T cell receptor beta chain was picked up many times. As yet, its antigen is unknown. Cyclophosphamide on days +3 and +4 followed busulfan-fludarabine conditioning and a marrow graft. The data were obtained in a study of T cells after posttransplantation cyclophosphamide. CDR1 is SGHTS and CDR2 is YDEGEE in the germline V gene. Trimming cost V 6 bases and J 6 bases, with 24 bases left between them. The CDR3 has 16 residues. TCRdb's table, derived via immunoSEQ multiplex PCR, lists solely in-frame clones and lacks some. This sample shows under 20,000 clones and no singletons; around 0.5% rests with the ten largest. Overall study findings and caveats: Recipient CMV seropositivity and CMV reactivation strongly tracked TRB clonality. Later post-transplant blood repertoires were often dominated by donor CD8+ memory clones.

The gene calls are TRBV5-8 and TRBJ1-2, with D perhaps matching TRBD1 (5 bases). Sample: PBMCs, taken after allogeneic stem cell transplant with posttransplant cyclophosphamide. The sequence was collected from a female patient in her 30s who received an allogeneic stem cell transplant from a related donor, was CMV-positive, and had no GVHD. Some T cells may have originated in the graft donor. The CDR3 loop reads CASTDISLTALHGYTF. The DNA of the CDR3 is TGTGCCAGCACGGATATTTCCTTGACAGCTCTTCATGGCTACACCTTC.